A single sample gave rise to the 20 T cell receptor beta chains below, sequenced in a study of spatial heterogeneity in lung cancer. These TCRs' antigens remain unknown. Notes on the study in general: Tumoral mutation counts were tracked by counts of expanded intratumoral alpha and beta TCRs.

The time point denotes: sample taken at primary tumor resection. TCRdb re-called the 5' RACE reads with MiXCR, one entry per CDR3 protein. The sample lists about 2,700 distinct CDR3 sequences, roughly 15% occurring once. The specimen comprised lung tumor tissue, sampled at surgery. Source of these receptors: a male donor with early-stage non-small cell lung cancer.

This chain joins TRBV6-5 and TRBJ2-5; TRBD2 matches at 10 bases. Germline V gene lookup returns CDR1 MNHEY and CDR2 SVGAGI. The CDR3 loop spans 17 amino acids. V lost 2 bases and J lost 5; bases outside the gene matches: 11. DNA of the CDR3: TGTGCCAGCAGTTACAATCCAGCGGGGGGGCCTAGTGAGACCCAGTACTTC. Translating it yields CASSYNPAGGPSETQYF.

The J gene is TRBJ2-1, the V gene TRBV29-1, with a tentative D call TRBD2 (5 bases). Trimming cost V 5 bases and J 8 bases, with 19 bases left between them. This CDR3 has 14 residues. CDR1 and CDR2 (germline): SQVTM, ANQGSEA. The CDR3 loop reads CSVCSDFLSYEQFF. As DNA, the CDR3 is TGCAGCGTTTGTTCGGACTTCCTTTCGTATGAGCAGTTCTTC.

The rearrangement links TRBV18 to TRBJ2-2; 7 nucleotides align to TRBD1. J was trimmed by 5 bases and V by 3 bases; bases with no gene match: 3. The CDR3 has 14 amino acids. Germline V gives CDR1 KGHSH, CDR2 LQKENI. CDR3 nucleotide sequence: TGTGCCAGCTCACCGCTACAGGGGACCGGGGAGCTGTTTTTT. It codes for CASSPLQGTGELFF.

V gene TRBV9 combines with J gene TRBJ1-1; the D gene is possibly TRBD1 (6 bases). Trimming removed 3 bases at V and 2 bases at J, with 11 bases between. The CDR3 is 14 residues long. Germline V CDR1 and CDR2: SGDLS, YYNGEE. The CDR3 spells CASSEGGANTEAFF. The CDR3 DNA is TGTGCCAGCAGCGAGGGGGGAGCCAACACTGAAGCTTTCTTT.

By sample share, this clonotype is medium-sized. V and J are TRBV4-2 and TRBJ1-1; D possibly corresponds to TRBD1 (6 bases). Germline V lookup: CDR1 LGHNA, CDR2 YNFKEQ. This CDR3 region has 16 residues. V was trimmed by 2 bases and J by 1 base, leaving 14 bases between them. CDR3 amino acids: CASSQPLQGQNTEAFF. The CDR3 coding sequence is TGTGCCAGCAGCCAACCTCTCCAGGGGCAGAACACTGAAGCTTTCTTT.

The chain combines TRBV3-1 with TRBJ2-1; D is undetermined. Germline CDR1 reads LGHDT; CDR2 reads YNNKEL (reference sequence). V lost 2 bases to trimming and J lost 0 bases, with 8 bases between them. The CDR3 is made up of 15 amino acids. The CDR3 coding sequence is TGTGCCAGCAGCCAACAGAGGAGCTCCTACAATGAGCAGTTCTTC. This sequence encodes CASSQQRSSYNEQFF.

This clonotype is medium-sized within its sample. The genes are TRBV5-5 and TRBJ1-5, with D hard to call. CDR1 is SGHKS, CDR2 YYEKEE, per germline (reference sequence). V was cut by 1 base and J by 7 bases, with 15 bases left in between. The CDR3 has 15 amino acids. The CDR3 protein is CASSLLPDTGQPQHF. DNA of the CDR3: TGTGCCAGCAGCTTGTTGCCGGATACCGGGCAGCCCCAGCATTTT.

This clonotype came up a few times. The CDR3 protein is CASSTRGFGTGGNQPQHF. The CDR3 nucleotides are TGTGCCAGTAGTACGCGGGGTTTTGGGACAGGGGGAAATCAGCCCCAGCATTTT. The genes are TRBV19 and TRBJ1-5; 11 bases are shared with TRBD1. Germline-derived CDR1 and CDR2 are LNHDA and SQIVND (reference sequence). The CDR3 has 18 amino acids. Trimming took 4 bases from V and 4 from J; bases not matched to a gene: 12.

The chain links TRBV6-2 or TRBV6-3 to TRBJ2-5, with TRBD2 matching 10 bases. Trimming took 6 bases from V and 4 from J; bases not matched to a gene: 14. Germline V gives CDR1 MNHEY, CDR2 SVGEGT. CDR3 size: 17 residues. CDR3 coding DNA: TGTGCCAGCAGAGGCCAACTAGCGGGGACCAAACCAGAGACCCAGTACTTC. Protein: CASRGQLAGTKPETQYF.

The rearrangement links TRBV29-1 to TRBJ2-5, with 9 bases that match TRBD2. Germline assignment: CDR1 SQVTM and CDR2 ANQGSEA. The CDR3 has 16 residues. With V trimmed by 4 bases and J by 1 base, 10 bases remained unmatched. The DNA for the CDR3 is TGCAGCGTTGTTGAGGAGACTAGCGGTACCCAAGAGACCCAGTACTTC. Amino acids: CSVVEETSGTQETQYF. Supplemented by reference TRBV29-1 and TRBJ2-5, the full variable domain reads SAVISQKPSRDICQRGTSLTIQCQVDSQVTMMFWYRQQPGQSLTLIATANQGSEATYESGFVIDKFPISRPNLTFSTLTVSNMSPEDSSIYLCSVVEETSGTQETQYFGPGTRLLVL.

This clonotype was detected only a few times. The chain combines TRBV7-3 with TRBJ1-1; a weak D match, TRBD1 (5 bases). The CDR3 spans 15 residues. V was clipped by 1 base and J by 4 bases, with 13 bases between them. Germline-derived CDR1 and CDR2 are SGHTA and FQGTGA. CDR3 loop: CASSLMRGYGTEAFF. The CDR3 DNA follows: TGTGCCAGCAGCTTAATGCGGGGGTACGGCACTGAAGCTTTCTTT.

CDR3 amino acids: CSVAGTNTGELFF. The CDR3, as DNA: TGCAGCGTTGCGGGAACGAACACCGGGGAGCTGTTTTTT. The rearrangement links TRBV29-1 to TRBJ2-2; possible D gene TRBD2, 5 bases. This CDR3 contains 13 residues. The V end was cut by 4 bases, the J end by 0 bases, with 6 bases between. The germline gives CDR1 SQVTM, CDR2 ANQGSEA.

The chain links TRBV20-1 to TRBJ2-7, with no clear D. The germline V gene encodes CDR1 DFQATT and CDR2 SNEGSKA (reference sequence). V was shortened by 0 bases and J by 0 bases, with 15 bases between the two germline ends. The length of the CDR3 is 16 residues. The CDR3 spells CSARDAKAVSSYEQYF. The CDR3 nucleotides read TGCAGTGCTAGAGATGCGAAGGCAGTGAGCTCCTACGAGCAGTACTTC.

The rearrangement links TRBV5-5 to TRBJ2-3, with D possibly being TRBD2 (5 bases). Germline CDR1 and CDR2: SGHKS and YYEKEE (reference sequence). Deletions cut 4 bases from V and 8 bases from J, with 20 bases between. There are 15 residues in the CDR3. As DNA, the CDR3 is TGTGCCAGCAGCCCACGGGGAGCGGTCTTGGGTACGCAGTATTTT. It translates to CASSPRGAVLGTQYF.

Sample share makes this clonotype large. The chain joins TRBV20-1 to TRBJ2-3; the D gene is possibly TRBD2 (5 bases). V lost 2 bases and J lost 8, with 8 bases in between. The V gene's germline CDR1 is DFQATT and CDR2 SNEGSKA (reference sequence). This CDR3 spans 11 amino acids. CDR3 amino acids: CSARPAGTQYF. The CDR3 DNA is TGCAGTGCTAGACCTGCGGGTACGCAGTATTTT.

The CDR3 spells CASSSGPQNTQYF. Here the CDR3 DNA reads TGTGCCAGCAGCTCGGGACCCCAGAATACGCAGTATTTT. V is TRBV11-3 and J is TRBJ2-3; D is tentatively TRBD1 or TRBD2 (5 bases each). Germline assignment: CDR1 SGHNT and CDR2 YENEEA. Trimming removed 4 bases at V and 7 bases at J, with 12 bases between. The CDR3 runs 13 residues.

This clonotype was seen more than once but under ten times. V is TRBV4-1 and J is TRBJ2-7; D is uncertain. The CDR3 contains 14 residues. Germline CDR1 and CDR2: MGHRA and YSYEKL. V was trimmed by 4 bases and J by 3 bases, leaving 13 bases between them. The CDR3 DNA reads as TGCGCCAGCAGCCCCGAACCCGTCGGCTACGAGCAGTACTTC. Encoded protein: CASSPEPVGYEQYF.

The chain joins TRBV28 to TRBJ2-4, with D unresolved. From germline, CDR1 is MDHEN and CDR2 SYDVKM. The CDR3 loop spans 15 amino acids. Trimming took 3 bases from V and 0 from J, leaving 9 bases between them. In DNA, the CDR3 is TGTGCCAGCAGTTTGGGTTCCCTAGCCAAAAACATTCAGTACTTC. Protein sequence: CASSLGSLAKNIQYF.

The chain uses TRBV29-1 and TRBJ2-5; D is possibly TRBD1 or TRBD2 (5 bases each). V was trimmed by 7 bases and J by 4 bases, leaving 22 bases between them. Germline assignment: CDR1 SQVTM and CDR2 ANQGSEA. The CDR3 is 15 residues long. DNA for the CDR3: TGCAGCGGCCGAACGGGGACCGGGTGGCCAGAGACCCAGTACTTC. It is translated as CSGRTGTGWPETQYF.

In this sample, this clonotype is medium-sized. This chain connects TRBV20-1 to TRBJ2-3; D gene ambiguous. Deletions cut 3 bases from V and 6 bases from J, with 10 bases between. Germline assignment: CDR1 DFQATT and CDR2 SNEGSKA (reference sequence). CDR3 length equals 12 residues. The CDR3 coding sequence is TGCAGTGCTAGTACCCTAACGGATACGCAGTATTTT. It encodes CSASTLTDTQYF.